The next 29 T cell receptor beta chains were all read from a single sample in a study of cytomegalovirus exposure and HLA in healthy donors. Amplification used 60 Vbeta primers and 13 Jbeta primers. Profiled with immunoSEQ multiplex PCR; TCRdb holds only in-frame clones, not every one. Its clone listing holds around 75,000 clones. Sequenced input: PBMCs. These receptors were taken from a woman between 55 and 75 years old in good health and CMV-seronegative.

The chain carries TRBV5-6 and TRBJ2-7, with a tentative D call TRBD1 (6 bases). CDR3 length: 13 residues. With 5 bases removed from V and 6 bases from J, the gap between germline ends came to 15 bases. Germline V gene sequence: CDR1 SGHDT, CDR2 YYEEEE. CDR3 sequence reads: CASRRTASREQYF. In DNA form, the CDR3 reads TGTGCCAGCAGAAGGACAGCCTCTCGCGAGCAGTACTTC.

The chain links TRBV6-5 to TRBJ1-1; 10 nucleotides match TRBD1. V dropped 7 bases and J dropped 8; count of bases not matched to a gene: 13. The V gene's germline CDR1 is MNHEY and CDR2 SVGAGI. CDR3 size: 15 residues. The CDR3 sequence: CASTDRGKENLEAFF. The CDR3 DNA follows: TGTGCCAGCACGGACAGGGGGAAAGAAAACTTAGAAGCTTTCTTT.

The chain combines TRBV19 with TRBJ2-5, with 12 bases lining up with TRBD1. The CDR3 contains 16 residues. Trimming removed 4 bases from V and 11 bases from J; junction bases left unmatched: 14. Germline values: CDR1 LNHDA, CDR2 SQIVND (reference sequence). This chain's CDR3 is CASSTQFRDRGREQYF. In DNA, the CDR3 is TGTGCCAGTAGTACACAATTCCGGGACAGGGGGCGAGAGCAGTACTTC.

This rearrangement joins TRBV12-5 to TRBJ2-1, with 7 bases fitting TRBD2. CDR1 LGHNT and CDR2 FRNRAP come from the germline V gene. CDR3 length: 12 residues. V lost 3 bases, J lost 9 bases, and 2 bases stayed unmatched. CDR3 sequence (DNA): TGTGCTAGTGGTTTAGGCGGGGGTGAGCAGTTCTTC. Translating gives CASGLGGGEQFF.

The CDR3 loop reads CASSTQGAPGYTF. The CDR3 DNA sequence: TGTGCCAGCAGTACACAGGGGGCGCCGGGCTACACCTTC. J is TRBJ1-2 and V is TRBV28; 9 bases are shared with TRBD1. CDR3 size: 13 residues. V lost 5 bases, J lost 8 bases, and 6 bases stayed unmatched. The germline gives CDR1 MDHEN, CDR2 SYDVKM.

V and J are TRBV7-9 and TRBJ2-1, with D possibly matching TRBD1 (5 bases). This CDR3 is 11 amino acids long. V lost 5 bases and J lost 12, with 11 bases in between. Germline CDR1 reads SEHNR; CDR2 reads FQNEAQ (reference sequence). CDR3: CASSRTGMQFF. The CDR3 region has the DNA TGTGCCAGCAGCCGCACAGGCATGCAGTTCTTC.

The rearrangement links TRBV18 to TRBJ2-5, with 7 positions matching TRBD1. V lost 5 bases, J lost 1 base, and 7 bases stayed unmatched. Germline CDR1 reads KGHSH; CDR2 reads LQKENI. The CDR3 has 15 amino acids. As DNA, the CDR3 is TGTGCCAGCTCAAGGGACAGAGTTTCCCAAGAGACCCAGTACTTC. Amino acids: CASSRDRVSQETQYF.

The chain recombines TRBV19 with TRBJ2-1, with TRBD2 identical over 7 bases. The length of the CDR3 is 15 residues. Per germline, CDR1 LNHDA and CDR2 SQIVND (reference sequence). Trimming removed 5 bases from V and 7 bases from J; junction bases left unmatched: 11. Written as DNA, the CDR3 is TGTGCCAGTAGTGGAGCGGGGTGGGGTCTGAATGAGCAGTTCTTC. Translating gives CASSGAGWGLNEQFF.

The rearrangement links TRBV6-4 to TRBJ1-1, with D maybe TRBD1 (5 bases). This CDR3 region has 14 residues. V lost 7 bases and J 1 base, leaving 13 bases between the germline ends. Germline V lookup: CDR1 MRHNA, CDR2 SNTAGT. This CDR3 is CASKDTERNTEAFF. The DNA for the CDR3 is TGTGCCAGCAAGGACACGGAAAGGAACACTGAAGCTTTCTTT.

Here the CDR3 DNA reads TGTGCCTGGAGTAGAGAACTAGTCGAGCAGTACTTC. This translates into CAWSRELVEQYF. V is TRBV30 and J is TRBJ2-7; the D gene is possibly TRBD2 (5 bases). The V end was cut by 2 bases, the J end by 6 bases, with 11 bases between. Germline assignment: CDR1 GTSNPN and CDR2 SVGIG (reference sequence). The CDR3 covers 12 residues.

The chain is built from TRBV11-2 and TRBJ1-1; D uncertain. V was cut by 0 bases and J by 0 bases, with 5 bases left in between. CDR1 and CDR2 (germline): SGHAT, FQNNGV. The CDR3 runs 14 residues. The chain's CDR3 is CASSLDRLNTEAFF. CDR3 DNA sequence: TGTGCCAGCAGCTTAGACAGGCTGAACACTGAAGCTTTCTTT. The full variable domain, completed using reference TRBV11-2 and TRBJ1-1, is EAGVAQSPRYKIIEKRQSVAFWCNPISGHATLYWYQQILGQGPKLLIQFQNNGVVDDSQLPKDRFSAERLKGVDSTLKIQPAKLEDSAVYLCASSLDRLNTEAFFGQGTRLTVV.

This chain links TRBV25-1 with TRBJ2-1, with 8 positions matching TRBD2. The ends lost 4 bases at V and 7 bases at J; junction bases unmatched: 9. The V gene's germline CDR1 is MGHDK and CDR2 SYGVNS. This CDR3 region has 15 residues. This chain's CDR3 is CASSVGVSGMNEQFF. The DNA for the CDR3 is TGTGCCAGCAGTGTGGGAGTTAGCGGGATGAATGAGCAGTTCTTC.

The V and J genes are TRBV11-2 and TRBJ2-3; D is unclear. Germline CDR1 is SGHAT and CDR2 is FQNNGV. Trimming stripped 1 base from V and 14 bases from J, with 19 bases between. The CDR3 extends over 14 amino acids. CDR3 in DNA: TGTGCCAGCAGCTTAGCAGAGTGGAGTGCTAAAGGGTATTTT. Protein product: CASSLAEWSAKGYF.

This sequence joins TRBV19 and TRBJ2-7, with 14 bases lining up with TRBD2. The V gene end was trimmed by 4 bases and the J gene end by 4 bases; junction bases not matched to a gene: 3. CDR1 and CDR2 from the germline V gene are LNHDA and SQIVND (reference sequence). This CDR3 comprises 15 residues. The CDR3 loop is CASSRLAGGSYEQYF. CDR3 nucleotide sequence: TGTGCCAGTAGTAGACTAGCGGGAGGGTCGTACGAGCAGTACTTC.

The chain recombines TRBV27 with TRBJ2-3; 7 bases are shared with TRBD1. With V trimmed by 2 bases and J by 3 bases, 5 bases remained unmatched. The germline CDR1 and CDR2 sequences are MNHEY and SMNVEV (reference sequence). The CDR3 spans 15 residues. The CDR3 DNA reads TGTGCCAGCAGTTTAAAGGGGGCGCATACAGATACGCAGTATTTT. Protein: CASSLKGAHTDTQYF.

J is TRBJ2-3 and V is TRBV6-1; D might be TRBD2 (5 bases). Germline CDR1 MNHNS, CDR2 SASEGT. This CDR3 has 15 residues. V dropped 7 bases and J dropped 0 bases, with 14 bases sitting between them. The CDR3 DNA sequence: TGTGCCAGCACCCCGAGGGTAGTCAGCACAGATACGCAGTATTTT. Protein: CASTPRVVSTDTQYF.

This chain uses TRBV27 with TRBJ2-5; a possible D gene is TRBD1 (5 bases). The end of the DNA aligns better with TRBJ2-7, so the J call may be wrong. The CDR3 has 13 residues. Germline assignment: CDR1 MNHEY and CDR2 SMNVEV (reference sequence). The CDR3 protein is CASSLSGAYEQYF. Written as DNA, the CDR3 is TGTGCCAGCAGTTTATCAGGGGCCTACGAGCAGTACTTC.

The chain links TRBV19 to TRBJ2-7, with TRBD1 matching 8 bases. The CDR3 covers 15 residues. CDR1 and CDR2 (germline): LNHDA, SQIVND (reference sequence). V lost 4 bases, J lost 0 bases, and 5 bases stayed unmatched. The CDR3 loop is CASSNPGQVSYEQYF. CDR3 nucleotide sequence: TGTGCCAGTAGTAACCCGGGACAGGTCTCCTACGAGCAGTACTTC.

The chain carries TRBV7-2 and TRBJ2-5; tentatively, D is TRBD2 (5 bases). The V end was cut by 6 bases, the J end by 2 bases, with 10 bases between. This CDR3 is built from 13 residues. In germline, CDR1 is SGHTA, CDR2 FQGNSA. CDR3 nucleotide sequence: TGTGCCAGCAGATCCGGAGGACAAGAGACCCAGTACTTC. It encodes CASRSGGQETQYF.

CDR3 residues: CASLDTSGYEQYF. The DNA for the CDR3 is TGTGCCAGTCTAGACACGTCGGGGTACGAGCAGTACTTC. The J gene is TRBJ2-7, the V gene TRBV6-6, with D perhaps TRBD2 (5 bases). This CDR3 has 13 amino acids. V lost 9 bases, J lost 4 bases, and 16 bases lay in between. Germline-derived CDR1 and CDR2 are MNHNY and SVGAGI (reference sequence).

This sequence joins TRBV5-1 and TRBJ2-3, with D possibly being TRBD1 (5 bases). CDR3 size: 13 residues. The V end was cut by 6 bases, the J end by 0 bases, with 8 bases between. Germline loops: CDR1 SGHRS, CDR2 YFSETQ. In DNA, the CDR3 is TGCGCCAGCAACACAGGTAGCACAGATACGCAGTATTTT. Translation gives CASNTGSTDTQYF.

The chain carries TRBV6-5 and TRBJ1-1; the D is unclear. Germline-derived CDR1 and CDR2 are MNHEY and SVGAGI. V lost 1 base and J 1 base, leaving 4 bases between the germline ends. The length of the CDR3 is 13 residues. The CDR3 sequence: CASSYFRNTEAFF. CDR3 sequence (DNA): TGTGCCAGCAGTTACTTCCGGAACACTGAAGCTTTCTTT.

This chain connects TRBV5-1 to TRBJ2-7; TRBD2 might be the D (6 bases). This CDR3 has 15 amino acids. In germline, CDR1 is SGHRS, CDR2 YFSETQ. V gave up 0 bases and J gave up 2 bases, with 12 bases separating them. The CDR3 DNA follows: TGCGCCAGCAGCTTGGAGCGGGTGGTCCCCTACGAGCAGTACTTC. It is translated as CASSLERVVPYEQYF.

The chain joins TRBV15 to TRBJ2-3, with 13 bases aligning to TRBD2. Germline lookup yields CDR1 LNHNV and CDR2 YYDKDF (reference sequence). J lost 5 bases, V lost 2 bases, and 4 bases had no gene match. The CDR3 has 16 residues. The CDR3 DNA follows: TGTGCCACCAGCAGAAGACTAGCGGGAGGTATAGATACGCAGTATTTT. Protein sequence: CATSRRLAGGIDTQYF.

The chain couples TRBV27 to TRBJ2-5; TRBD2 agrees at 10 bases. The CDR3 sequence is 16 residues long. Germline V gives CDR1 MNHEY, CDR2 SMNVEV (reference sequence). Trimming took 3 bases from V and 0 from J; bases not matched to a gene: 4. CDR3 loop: CASSLSGLADQETQYF. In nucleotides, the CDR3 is TGTGCCAGCAGTTTGTCCGGACTAGCGGACCAAGAGACCCAGTACTTC.

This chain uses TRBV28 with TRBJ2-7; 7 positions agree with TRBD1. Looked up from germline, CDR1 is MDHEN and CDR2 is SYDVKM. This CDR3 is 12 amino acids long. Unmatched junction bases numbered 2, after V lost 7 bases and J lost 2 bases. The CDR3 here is CASKQGAYEQYF. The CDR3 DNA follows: TGTGCCAGCAAGCAGGGGGCCTACGAGCAGTACTTC.

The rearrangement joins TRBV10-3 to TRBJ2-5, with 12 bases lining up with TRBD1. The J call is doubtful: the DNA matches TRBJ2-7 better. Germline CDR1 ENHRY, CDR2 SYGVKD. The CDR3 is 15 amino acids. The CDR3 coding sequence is TGTGCCATCAGGGGACAGGGGGCCCTCTCCTACGAGCAGTACTTC. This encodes CAIRGQGALSYEQYF.

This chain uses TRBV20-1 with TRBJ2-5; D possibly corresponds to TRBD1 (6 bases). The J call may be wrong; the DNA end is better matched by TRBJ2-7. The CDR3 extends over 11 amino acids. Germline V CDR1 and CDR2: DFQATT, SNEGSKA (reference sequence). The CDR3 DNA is TGCAGTGCACTTCCAGGGGACGAGCAGTACTTC. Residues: CSALPGDEQYF.

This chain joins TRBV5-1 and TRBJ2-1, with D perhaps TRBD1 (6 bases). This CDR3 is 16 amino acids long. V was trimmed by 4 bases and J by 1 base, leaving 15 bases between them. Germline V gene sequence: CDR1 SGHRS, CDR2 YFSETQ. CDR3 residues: CASSLGGGASYNEQFF. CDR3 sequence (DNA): TGCGCCAGCAGCCTTGGTGGGGGCGCGTCCTACAATGAGCAGTTCTTC.